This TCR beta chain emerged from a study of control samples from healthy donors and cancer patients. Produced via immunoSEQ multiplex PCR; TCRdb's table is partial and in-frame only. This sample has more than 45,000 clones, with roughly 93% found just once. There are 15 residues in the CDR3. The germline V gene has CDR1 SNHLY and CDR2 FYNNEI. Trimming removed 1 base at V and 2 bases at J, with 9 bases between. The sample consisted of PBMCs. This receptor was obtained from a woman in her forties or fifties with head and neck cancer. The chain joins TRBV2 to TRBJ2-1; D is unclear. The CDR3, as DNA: TGTGCCAGCAGTGAAGGCGACCTCCCCTACAATGAGCAGTTCTTC. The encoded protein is CASSEGDLPYNEQFF.